The source of this T cell receptor (beta chain) is a study of T-cell reconstitution after alpha-beta-depleted transplantation in children. Findings of the study overall: Several hundred graft clones that had expanded were reportedly the source of alpha-beta T cells about two months after transplant.

Molecular barcoding with unique molecular identifiers was used for the TCRbeta library. TCRdb used MiXCR to reprocess the PCR reads, holding one entry per CDR3 protein. Here the sample spans approximately 230,000 distinct CDR3 sequences, roughly 25% being singletons. Points on this clonotype: Antigen: not known.

This CDR3 contains 16 residues. Germline CDR1 MDHEN, CDR2 SYDVKM. V gave up 8 bases and J gave up 1 base; unmatched junction bases: 8. This receptor was identified in a female patient under 10 years old who had a stem cell transplant for congenital amegakaryocytic thrombocytopenia, so the T cells may come from the graft donor. Here the sequenced sample was PBMCs, mostly from graft donor cells, taken 360 days after TCRalphabeta/CD19-depleted stem cell transplant. The chain has TRBV28 and TRBJ2-5; 12 positions match TRBD1. For the CDR3, the DNA is TGTGCCAGCTGGGACAGGGGGCCTAATTCCCAAGAGACCCAGTACTTC. It is translated as CASWDRGPNSQETQYF.